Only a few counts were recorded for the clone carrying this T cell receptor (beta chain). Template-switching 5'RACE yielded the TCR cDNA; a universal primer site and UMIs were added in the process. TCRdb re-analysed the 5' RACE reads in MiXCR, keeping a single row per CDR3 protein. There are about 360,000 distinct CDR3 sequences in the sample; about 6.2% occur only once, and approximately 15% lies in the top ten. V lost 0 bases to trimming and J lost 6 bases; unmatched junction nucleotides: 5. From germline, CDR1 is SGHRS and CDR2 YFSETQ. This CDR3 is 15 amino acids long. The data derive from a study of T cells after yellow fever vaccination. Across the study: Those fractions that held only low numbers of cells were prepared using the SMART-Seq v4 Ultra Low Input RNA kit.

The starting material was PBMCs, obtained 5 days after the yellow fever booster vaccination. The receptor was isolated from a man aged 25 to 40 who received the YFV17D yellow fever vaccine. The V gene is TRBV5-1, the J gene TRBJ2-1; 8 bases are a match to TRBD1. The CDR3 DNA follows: TGCGCCAGCAGCTTGGCGGACAGGGCCATCAATGAGCAGTTCTTC. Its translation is CASSLADRAINEQFF.